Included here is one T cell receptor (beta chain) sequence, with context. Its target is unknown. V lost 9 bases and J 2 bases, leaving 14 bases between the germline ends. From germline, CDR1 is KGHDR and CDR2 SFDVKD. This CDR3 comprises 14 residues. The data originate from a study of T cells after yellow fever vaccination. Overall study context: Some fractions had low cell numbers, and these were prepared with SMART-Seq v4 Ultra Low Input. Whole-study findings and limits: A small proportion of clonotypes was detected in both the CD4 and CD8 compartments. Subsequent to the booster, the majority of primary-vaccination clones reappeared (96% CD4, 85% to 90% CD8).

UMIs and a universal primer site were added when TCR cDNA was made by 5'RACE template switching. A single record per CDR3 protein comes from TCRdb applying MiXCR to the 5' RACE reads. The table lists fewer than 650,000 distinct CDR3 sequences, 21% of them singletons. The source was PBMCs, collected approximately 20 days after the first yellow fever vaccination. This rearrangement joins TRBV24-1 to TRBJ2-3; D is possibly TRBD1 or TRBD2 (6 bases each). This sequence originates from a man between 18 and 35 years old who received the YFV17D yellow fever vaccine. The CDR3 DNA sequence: TGTGCCACCGAATCGGGGGCCCCCACAGATACGCAGTATTTT. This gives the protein CATESGAPTDTQYF.